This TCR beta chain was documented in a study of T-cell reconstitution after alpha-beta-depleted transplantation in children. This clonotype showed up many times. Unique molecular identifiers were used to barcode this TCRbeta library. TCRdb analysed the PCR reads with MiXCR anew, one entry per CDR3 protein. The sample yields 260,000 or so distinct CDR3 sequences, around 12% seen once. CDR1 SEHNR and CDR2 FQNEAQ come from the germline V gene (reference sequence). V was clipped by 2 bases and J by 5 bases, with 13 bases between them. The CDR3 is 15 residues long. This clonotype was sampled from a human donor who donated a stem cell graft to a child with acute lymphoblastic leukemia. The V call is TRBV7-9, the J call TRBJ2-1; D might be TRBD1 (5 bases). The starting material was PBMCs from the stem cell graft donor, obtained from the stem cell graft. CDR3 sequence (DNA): TGTGCCAGCAGCTTAAGTGAGCAGGGTCACAATGAGCAGTTCTTC. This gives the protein CASSLSEQGHNEQFF.